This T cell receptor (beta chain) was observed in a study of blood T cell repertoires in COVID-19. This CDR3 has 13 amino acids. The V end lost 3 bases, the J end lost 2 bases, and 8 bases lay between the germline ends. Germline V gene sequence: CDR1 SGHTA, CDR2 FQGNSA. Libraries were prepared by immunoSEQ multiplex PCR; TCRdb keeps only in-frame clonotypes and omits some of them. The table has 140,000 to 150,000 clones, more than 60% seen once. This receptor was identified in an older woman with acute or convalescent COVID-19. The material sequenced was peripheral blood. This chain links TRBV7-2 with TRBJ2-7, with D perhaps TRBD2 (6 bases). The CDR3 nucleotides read TGTGCCAGCAGCTTGGAGGGCACCTACGAGCAGTACTTC. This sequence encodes CASSLEGTYEQYF.